This T cell receptor (beta chain) came from a study of response to subunit inactivated influenza vaccine. This clonotype was detected a few times. Its antigen is not known. TCRdb processed the RT-PCR reads anew with MiXCR; each CDR3 protein has one entry. This sample has about half a million distinct CDR3 sequences, with around 8% found just once. This CDR3 region has 13 residues. Germline V gene sequence: CDR1 SQVTM, CDR2 ANQGSEA. The study, taken as a whole, reports: Authors proposed each seasonal influenza vaccination draws in few new T cells.

This specimen consisted of PBMCs from blood, obtained roughly 24 months after vaccination. This sequence originates from a man in his fifties or sixties who received an inactivated influenza vaccine. The gene calls are TRBV29-1 and TRBJ2-5; D could derive from TRBD1 or TRBD2 (6 bases each). The CDR3 coding sequence is TGCAGTCGCTTCATGGGGGGCGGAGAGACCCAGTACTTC. Amino acids: CSRFMGGGETQYF.